The sequence of this TCR beta chain was determined in a study of regulatory T cells in long-lasting Graves disease. Trimming cost V 6 bases and J 2 bases, with 14 bases left between them. Germline CDR1 is MNHNS and CDR2 is SASEGT. This CDR3 comprises 14 residues. Overall study results and limits: Accuracy was possibly reduced by small sample size. Persistent patients had a count of shared public clonotypes (around 2,500) that exceeded that of new patients (approximately 1,000).

This clonotype was seen many times. Its antigen is not known. Libraries of TCR beta came from iRepertoire HTBI primers plus Arm-PCR of CDR3 regions. TCRdb re-derived calls from the multiplex PCR reads in MiXCR, one entry per CDR3 protein. The sample lists approximately 480,000 distinct CDR3 sequences; 15% to 20% were seen once. The time point is: newly diagnosed GD, antithyroid drugs for less than 3 months. PBMCs provided the RNA from which the TCR library was made. Separately, the same data were catalogued under a study of T cells in Graves' hyperthyroidism and ophthalmopathy.

The chain has TRBV6-1 and TRBJ2-7; D may be TRBD2 (6 bases). The receptor was derived from a man aged 35-49 years with Graves disease. This specimen consisted of peripheral blood mononuclear cells (PBMCs), obtained at new diagnosis, from a patient treated with antithyroid drugs. The CDR3 loop reads CASRTRDSTYEQYF. CDR3 bases: TGTGCCAGCAGAACCCGGGACTCCACCTACGAGCAGTACTTC.